The sequence of this T cell receptor (beta chain) was determined in a study of blood T cell repertoires in COVID-19 (dated by TCRdb to 2018 to 2020). A note on the overall study: Samples covering the acute and convalescent phases of COVID-19 were provided by collaborators in the United States, Italy and Spain. A freely available public database, intended as a resource for researchers studying the immune response to SARS-CoV-2, is where the repertoires were released. The dataset comprised deeply sampled blood TCRbeta repertoires from subjects exposed to, actively infected with, or recovered from COVID-19. Sample metadata almost always included a de-identified subject ID, COVID-19 status, age in years and sex. Where HLA class I and class II types were available, the types were taken from metadata supplied by the sample provider, not from assay-based typing. Samples were obtained from the ongoing ImmuneRACE study (first 160 participants) and from 1,254 subjects provided by 6 global collaborators. The prospective study material was composed of cDNA or gDNA derived from T cells, B-cell-depleted T cells, or PBMCs.

The immunoSEQ Assay, a bias-controlled multiplex PCR, was used to amplify TCRbeta CDR3 regions from genomic DNA. In the authors' own workflow: The number of nucleated cells in each sample was estimated from the amplification of reference gene primers within the assay. To quantify the absolute abundance of each unique TCRbeta CDR3 rearrangement, sequence reads were collapsed and filtered. For each sample, productive Simpson clonality was calculated as the square root of Simpson's diversity index over productive rearrangements. TCRdb took this table from immuneACCESS and kept in-frame rearrangements with V and J called. Such tables lack part of the clones; where checked against another copy, unresolved V genes explain under half of the gap, and the rest is unexplained. The V and J calls and the clone size are those of that table, but D and trimming were determined from the DNA. Counted in this sample were about 170,000 clones; about 81% of them appeared once. The ten largest make up almost 8.5% of the sample.

In the case of this clone: The specificity of this receptor is unknown. Per-base qualities were not stored, and no clone one base away is much larger.

CDR1 and CDR2 are read off the germline V gene as SNHLY and FYNNEI. V gives up 7 bases and J gives up 7 bases, and the segment between their germline ends measures 20 bases. The CDR3 numbers 14 residues from cysteine through phenylalanine. CDR3 DNA only is kept here, 42 bases in frame from base 1. General conclusions and limits of the study: The amount of clinical and demographic metadata varied by source and participant and was provided uncurated.

Whole blood was collected in K2EDTA tubes by collaborating institutions according to the institutions' own protocols. For TCRbeta analysis, collaborators shipped samples in one of three forms: frozen whole blood, isolated PBMCs, or DNA extracted from either of those sample types. Recombination joined TRBV2 with TRBJ2-7; the D segment could be TRBD1, given 6 matching bases. Sequenced input: peripheral blood. The receptor's source is a woman between 65 and 79 years old with acute or convalescent COVID-19. CDR3 protein: CASTPRQGPTEQYF. The DNA sequence follows: TGTGCCAGCACTCCCCGGCAGGGGCCTACTGAGCAGTACTTC.